This T cell receptor beta chain originates from a study of long-term antiretroviral therapy in people with HIV. Sequencing used immunoSEQ v3.0 at survey level. The assay was immunoSEQ multiplex PCR, and TCRdb's table has in-frame clones only and misses some. Altogether fewer than 20,000 clones are present, roughly four fifths being singletons, with the ten largest covering roughly 15%. This specimen was unsorted PBMCs, taken just under 2.6 years before starting antiretroviral therapy. This clonotype was sampled from a woman aged 50 to 60 with HIV.

The CDR3 is CASVPGGAGFGEQFF. Here the CDR3 DNA reads TGTGCCAGCGTTCCCGGAGGGGCGGGTTTTGGGGAGCAGTTCTTC. V and J are TRBV5-6 and TRBJ2-1, with D possibly TRBD2 on 6 matching bases. CDR1 is SGHDT and CDR2 is YYEEEE in the germline V gene. The CDR3 length is 15 residues. V was trimmed by 7 bases and J by 10 bases, leaving 24 bases between them.